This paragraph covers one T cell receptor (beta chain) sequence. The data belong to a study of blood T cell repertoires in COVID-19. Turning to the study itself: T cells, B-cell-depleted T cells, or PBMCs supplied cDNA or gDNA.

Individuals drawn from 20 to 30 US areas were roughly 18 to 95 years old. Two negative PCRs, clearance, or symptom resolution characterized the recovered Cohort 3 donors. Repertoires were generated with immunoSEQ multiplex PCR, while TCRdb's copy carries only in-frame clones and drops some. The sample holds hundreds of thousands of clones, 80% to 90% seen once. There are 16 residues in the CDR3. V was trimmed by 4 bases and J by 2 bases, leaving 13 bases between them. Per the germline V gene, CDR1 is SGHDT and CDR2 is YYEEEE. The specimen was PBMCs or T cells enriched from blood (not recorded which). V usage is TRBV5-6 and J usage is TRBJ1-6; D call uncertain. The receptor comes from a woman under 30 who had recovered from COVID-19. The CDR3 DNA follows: TGTGCCAGCAGCCCGTTGGGCTCCACCTATAATTCACCCCTCCACTTT. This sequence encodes CASSPLGSTYNSPLHF.